This T cell receptor (beta chain) came from a study of PD-L1 blockade in urothelial cancer. Study-wide background: Per blood sample, T cells had a median of roughly 150,000. General study results and limits: Durable-benefit patients expanded tumor-associated blood clones more at 3 weeks.

Comment on this clone: Antigen unknown.

CDR1 and CDR2 from the germline V gene are MNHNS and SASEGT. This CDR3 region has 14 residues. Trimming removed 9 bases at V and 1 base at J, with 16 bases between. What went into each PCR as a spike was synthetic TCR analog templates. Here immunoSEQ multiplex PCR was the method, and the copy in TCRdb shows in-frame clones only, minus some. The table has 55,000 or so clones, 84% seen once. V gene TRBV6-1 combines with J gene TRBJ2-7; D is perhaps TRBD1 (6 bases). The specimen was PBMCs, collected around atezolizumab (anti-PD-L1) treatment. The sequence was collected from a man aged 35 to 55 with urothelial cancer. The CDR3 here is CARHTGHVSYEQYF. The CDR3 nucleotides are TGTGCCAGGCACACGGGACATGTATCCTACGAGCAGTACTTC.